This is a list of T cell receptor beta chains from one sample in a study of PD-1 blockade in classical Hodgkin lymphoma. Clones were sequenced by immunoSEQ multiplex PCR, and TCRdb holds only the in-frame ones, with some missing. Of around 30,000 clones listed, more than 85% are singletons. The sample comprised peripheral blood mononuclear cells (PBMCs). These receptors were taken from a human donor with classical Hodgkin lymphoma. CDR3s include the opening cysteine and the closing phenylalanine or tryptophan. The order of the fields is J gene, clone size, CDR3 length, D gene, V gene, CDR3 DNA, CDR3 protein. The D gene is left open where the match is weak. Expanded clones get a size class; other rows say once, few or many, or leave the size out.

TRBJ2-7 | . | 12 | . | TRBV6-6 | TGTGCCAGCAGGGGGGGGCGTTGGGAGCAGTACTTC | CASRGGRWEQYF
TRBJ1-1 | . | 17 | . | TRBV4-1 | TGCGCCAGCAGCCATCAGACCGGGAGGGCGAAAGCCCGGGGAGCTTTCTTT | CASSHQTGRAKARGAFF
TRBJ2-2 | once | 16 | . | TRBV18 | TGTGCCAGCTCACCAACCTCGGGTGCCATTACCGGGGAGCTGTTTTTT | CASSPTSGAITGELFF
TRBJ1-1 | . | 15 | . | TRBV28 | TGTGCCAGCAGCTCAACAGACTTGAGAAACACTGAAGCTTTCTTT | CASSSTDLRNTEAFF
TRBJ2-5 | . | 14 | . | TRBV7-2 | TGTGCCAGCCGATTCGAGACAGGACAAGAGACCCAGTACTTC | CASRFETGQETQYF
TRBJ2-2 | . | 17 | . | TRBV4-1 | TGCGCCAGCAGCCAAGTACCGGGAAGTTGGGGCACCGGGGAGCTGTTTTTT | CASSQVPGSWGTGELFF
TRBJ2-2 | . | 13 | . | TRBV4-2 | TGTGCCAGCAGCCAAGAAAGGGCCGGGGAGCTGTTTTTT | CASSQERAGELFF
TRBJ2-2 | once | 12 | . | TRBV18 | TGTGCCAGCTCAAATTCGGGCGGGGAGCTGTTTTTT | CASSNSGGELFF
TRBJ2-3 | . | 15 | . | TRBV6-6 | TGTGCCAGCAGTTACTCGAATTTAGGAATAGATACGCAGTATTTT | CASSYSNLGIDTQYF
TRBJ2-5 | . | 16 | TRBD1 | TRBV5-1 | TGCGCCAGCAGCGAATACAGGGGCGGACGACAAGAGACCCAGTACTTC | CASSEYRGGRQETQYF
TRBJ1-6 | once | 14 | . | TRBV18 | TGTGCCAGCTCCACACAGGGAAACAATTCACCCCTCCACTTT | CASSTQGNNSPLHF
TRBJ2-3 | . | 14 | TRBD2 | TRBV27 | TGTGCCAGCAGGTCTAGCGGACCCACAGATACGCAGTATTTT | CASRSSGPTDTQYF
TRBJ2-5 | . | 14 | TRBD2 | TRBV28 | TGTGCCAGCAGGTCGGGCGGGAGCCGCGAGACCCAGTACTTC | CASRSGGSRETQYF
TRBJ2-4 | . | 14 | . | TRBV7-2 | TGTGCCAGCAGCAACCGAGATAGCGAAAACATTCAGTACTTC | CASSNRDSENIQYF
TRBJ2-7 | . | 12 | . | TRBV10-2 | TGCGCCAGCAGTGAGTCGAGCTACGAGCAGTACTTC | CASSESSYEQYF
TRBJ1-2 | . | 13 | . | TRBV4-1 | TGCGCCAGTTGGTCGGTGGGTAACGGAGGCTACACCTTC | CASWSVGNGGYTF
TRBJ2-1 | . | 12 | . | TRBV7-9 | TGTGCCAGCAGCACCGCGAACAATGAGCAGTTCTTC | CASSTANNEQFF
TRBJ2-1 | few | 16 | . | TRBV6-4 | TGTGCCAGCAGATGGACGGTAGGGACACTATACAATGAGCAGTTCTTC | CASRWTVGTLYNEQFF
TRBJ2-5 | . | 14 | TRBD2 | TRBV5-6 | TGTGCCAGCAGCCCTATAGCGGGAGAAGAGACCCAGTACTTC | CASSPIAGEETQYF
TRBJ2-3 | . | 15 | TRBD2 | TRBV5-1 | TGCGCCAGCAGCGGCGGGACTAGCGGAACAGATACGCAGTATTTT | CASSGGTSGTDTQYF
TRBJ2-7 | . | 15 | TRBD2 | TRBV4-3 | TGCGCCAGCAGCCTGGGGACTAGCGGTTACTACGAGCAGTACTTC | CASSLGTSGYYEQYF
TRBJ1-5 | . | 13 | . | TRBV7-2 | TGTGCCAGCAGCCCAAATCAGGATCAGCCCCAGCATTTT | CASSPNQDQPQHF
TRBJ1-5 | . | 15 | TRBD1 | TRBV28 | TGTGCCAGCAGTGGGGGGACAGGAGTTAATCAGCCCCAGCATTTT | CASSGGTGVNQPQHF
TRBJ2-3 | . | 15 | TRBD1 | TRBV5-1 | TGCGCCAGCAGCTTGGAGGGGACAGGGGGAGATACGCAGTATTTT | CASSLEGTGGDTQYF
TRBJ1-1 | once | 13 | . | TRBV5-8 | TGTGCCAGCAGCTTGGCTTTGGGCCCTGAAGCTTTCTTT | CASSLALGPEAFF
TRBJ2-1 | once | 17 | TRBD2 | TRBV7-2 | TGTGCCAGCAGCATAAGCAACTTAGCGGGAACGTGGAATGAGCAGTTCTTC | CASSISNLAGTWNEQFF
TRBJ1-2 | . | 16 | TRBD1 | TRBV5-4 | TGTGCCAGCAGCTTGCTGGGACAGGGAGTCGTTTTTGGCTACACCTTC | CASSLLGQGVVFGYTF
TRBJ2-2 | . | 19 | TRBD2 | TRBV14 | TGTGCCAGCAGCCAAGATAAACGGCGGGAGGGCGGGCGAAGCGGGGAGCTGTTTTTT | CASSQDKRREGGRSGELFF
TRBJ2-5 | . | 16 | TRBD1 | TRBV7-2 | TGTGCCAGCAGCTTATCGGGGACAGGGGGCTGGGAGACCCAGTACTTC | CASSLSGTGGWETQYF
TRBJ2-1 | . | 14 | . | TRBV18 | TGTGCCAGCTCGTACCGGGACACTAACAATGAGCAGTTCTTC | CASSYRDTNNEQFF
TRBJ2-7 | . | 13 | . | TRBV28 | TGTGCCAGCAGTTCAGGTAGCGACTACGAGCAGTACTTC | CASSSGSDYEQYF
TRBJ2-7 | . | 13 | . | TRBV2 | TGTGCCAGCATCGCCATTAGCTCCTACGAGCAGTACTTC | CASIAISSYEQYF
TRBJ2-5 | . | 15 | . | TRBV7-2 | TGTGCCAGCAGCCCCGGGACTGTATGGGGGGAGACCCAGTACTTC | CASSPGTVWGETQYF
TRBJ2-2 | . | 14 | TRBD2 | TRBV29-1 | TGCAGCGCGGTTCCTAGCGGGAGCCCCGGGGAGCTGTTTTTT | CSAVPSGSPGELFF
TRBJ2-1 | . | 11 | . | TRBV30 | TGTGCCTGGAAGGACTACAATGAGCAGTTCTTC | CAWKDYNEQFF
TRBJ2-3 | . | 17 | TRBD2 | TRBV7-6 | TGTGCCAGCAGCTTAGTTTTGCTAGCGGGAGCAGGAGATACGCAGTATTTT | CASSLVLLAGAGDTQYF
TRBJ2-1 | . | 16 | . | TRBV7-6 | TGTGCCAGCAGCTTTGAGGCATCCTACCCTTACAATGAGCAGTTCTTC | CASSFEASYPYNEQFF
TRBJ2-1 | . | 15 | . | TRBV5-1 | TGCGCCAGCAGCTCGGGGCTGGCGGCCTCCCAGGAGCAGTTCTTC | CASSSGLAASQEQFF
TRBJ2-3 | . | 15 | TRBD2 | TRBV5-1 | TGCGCCAGCAGCTGGTCGGGAGGTTCCACAGATACGCAGTATTTT | CASSWSGGSTDTQYF
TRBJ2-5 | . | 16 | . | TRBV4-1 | TGCGCCAGCAGCCTCCAGCTCACGACGGGAACTGAGACCCAGTACTTC | CASSLQLTTGTETQYF
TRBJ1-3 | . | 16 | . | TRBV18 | TGTGCCAGCTCACCCACCAGAAGAATCTCTGGAAACACCATATATTTT | CASSPTRRISGNTIYF
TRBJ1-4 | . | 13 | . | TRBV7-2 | TGTGCCAGCAGCTTAGGATTTCTGGAAAAACTGTTTTTT | CASSLGFLEKLFF
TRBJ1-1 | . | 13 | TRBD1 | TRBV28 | TGTGCCAGCAGTTTGGGGCACAGGGGTGAAGCTTTCTTT | CASSLGHRGEAFF
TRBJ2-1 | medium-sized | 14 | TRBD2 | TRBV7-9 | TGTGCCAGCTCCCGGTGGACTAGCGGGAATGAGCAGTTCTTC | CASSRWTSGNEQFF
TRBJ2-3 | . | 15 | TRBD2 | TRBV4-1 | TGCGCCAGCAGCCAAGTAGGCGCGGGAGGGGGGACGCAGTATTTT | CASSQVGAGGGTQYF
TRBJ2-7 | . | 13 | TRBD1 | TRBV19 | TGTGCCAGTAGTAGGGGACAGGGGTACGAGCAGTACTTC | CASSRGQGYEQYF
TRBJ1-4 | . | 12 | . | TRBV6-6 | TGTGCCAGCACCACGGACCGAAGAGTACTGTTTTTT | CASTTDRRVLFF
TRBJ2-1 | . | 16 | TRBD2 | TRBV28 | TGTGCCAGCAGTTTTTCTAGCGGAGGAGCTTACAATGAGCAGTTCTTC | CASSFSSGGAYNEQFF
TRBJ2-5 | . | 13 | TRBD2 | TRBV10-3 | TGTGCCATACGGCTAGCGGTGCAAGAGACCCAGTACTTC | CAIRLAVQETQYF
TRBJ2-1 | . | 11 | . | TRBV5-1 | TGCGCCAGCAGCTTGAACGATGAGCAGTTCTTC | CASSLNDEQFF
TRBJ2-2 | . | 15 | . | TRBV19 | TGTGCCAGTAGTATAGGGTCCGGGTACACCGGGGAGCTGTTTTTT | CASSIGSGYTGELFF
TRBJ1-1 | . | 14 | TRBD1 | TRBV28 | TGTGCCAGTCGACAGGGAGGGACGAACACTGAAGCTTTCTTT | CASRQGGTNTEAFF
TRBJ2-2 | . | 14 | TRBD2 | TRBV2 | TGTGCCAGTTCTAGCGGGAGTTACACCGGGGAGCTGTTTTTT | CASSSGSYTGELFF
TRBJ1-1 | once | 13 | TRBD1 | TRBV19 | TGTGCCAGTAGTCCAGGGGGACTAATGGAAGCTTTCTTT | CASSPGGLMEAFF
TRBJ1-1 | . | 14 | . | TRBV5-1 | TGCGCCAGCAGCTTGTTGTTCGAGAACACTGAAGCTTTCTTT | CASSLLFENTEAFF
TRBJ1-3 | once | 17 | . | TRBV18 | TGTGCCAGCTCACCACAAGACAGCCACTTCTCTGGAAACACCATATATTTT | CASSPQDSHFSGNTIYF
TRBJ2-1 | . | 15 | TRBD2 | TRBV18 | TGTGCCAGCTCACCACCGGGACTAGCGGACAATGAGCAGTTCTTC | CASSPPGLADNEQFF